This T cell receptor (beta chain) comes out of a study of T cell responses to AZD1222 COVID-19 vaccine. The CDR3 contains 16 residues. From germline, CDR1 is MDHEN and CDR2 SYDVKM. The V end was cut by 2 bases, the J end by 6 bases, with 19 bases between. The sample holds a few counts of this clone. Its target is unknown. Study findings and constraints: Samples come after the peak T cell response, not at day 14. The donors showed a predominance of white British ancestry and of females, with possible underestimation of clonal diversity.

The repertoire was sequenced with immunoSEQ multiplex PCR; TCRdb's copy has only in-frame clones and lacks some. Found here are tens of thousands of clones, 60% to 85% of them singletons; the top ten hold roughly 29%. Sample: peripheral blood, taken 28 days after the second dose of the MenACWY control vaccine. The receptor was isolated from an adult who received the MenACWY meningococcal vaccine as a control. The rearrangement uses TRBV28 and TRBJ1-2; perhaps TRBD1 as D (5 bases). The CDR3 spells CASSLGVGRGRNGYTF. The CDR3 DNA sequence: TGTGCCAGCAGTTTAGGAGTAGGGAGGGGACGGAATGGCTACACCTTC.